This TCR beta chain derives from a study of T cell repertoires in cytomegalovirus infection. About the research overall: Public TCR beta signature analysis indicated the presence of both CMV infection and matching HLA type. Study findings and constraints: Identification of carriers of CMV plus the relevant HLA was achieved through cumulative public TCR beta family frequency. Clonotypes of TCR beta that were HLA-C-restricted and CMV-specific dominated the ex vivo response.

TCRdb re-derived calls from the reads in MiXCR, one entry per CDR3 protein. The sample contains roughly 240,000 distinct CDR3 sequences, 6.5% of which appear only once. This CDR3 spans 16 amino acids. The V segment lost 2 bases and the J segment 5 bases; nucleotides outside the gene matches: 11. Germline CDR1 and CDR2: SGHTA and FQGNSA. This clonotype was found many times. The target antigen is unknown. The genes are TRBV7-2 and TRBJ1-1, with 7 bases identical to TRBD1. Sequenced sample: PBMCs. The clonotype comes from a human donor in good health (CMV status not recorded). Some clones in this sample may be carry-over from other donors' samples. CDR3 region: CASSLPGGRGNTEAFF. The DNA for the CDR3 is TGTGCCAGCAGCTTACCAGGGGGACGTGGGAATACTGAAGCTTTCTTT.